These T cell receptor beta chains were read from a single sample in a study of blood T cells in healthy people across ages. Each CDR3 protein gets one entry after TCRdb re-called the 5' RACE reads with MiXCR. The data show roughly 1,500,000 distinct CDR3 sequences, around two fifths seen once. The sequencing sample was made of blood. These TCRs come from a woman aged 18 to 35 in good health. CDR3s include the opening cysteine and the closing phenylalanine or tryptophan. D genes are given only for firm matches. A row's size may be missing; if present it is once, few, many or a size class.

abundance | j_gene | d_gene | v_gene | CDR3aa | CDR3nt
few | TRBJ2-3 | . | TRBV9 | CASSPRQGTGTDTQYF | TGTGCCAGCTCACCACGGCAGGGGACGGGCACAGATACGCAGTATTTT
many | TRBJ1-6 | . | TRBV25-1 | CASRTLGVGSPLHF | TGTGCCAGCAGAACTTTGGGGGTAGGTTCACCCCTCCACTTT
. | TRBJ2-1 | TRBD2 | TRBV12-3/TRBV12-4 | CASNPSGRGREQFF | TGTGCCAGCAACCCTAGCGGGAGAGGGAGGGAGCAGTTCTTC
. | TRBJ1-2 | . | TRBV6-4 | CSTPAGASSVGYTF | TGTTCCACCCCAGCCGGAGCCTCCTCAGTGGGCTACACCTTC
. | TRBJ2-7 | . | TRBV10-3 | CAISESLGDTYEQYF | TGTGCCATCAGTGAGTCGTTAGGGGATACCTACGAGCAGTACTTC
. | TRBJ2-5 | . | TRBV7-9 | CASSLRDIEQETQYF | TGTGCCAGCAGCTTACGGGACATCGAACAAGAGACCCAGTACTTC
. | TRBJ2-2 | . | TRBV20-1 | CSARDSQRPLNTGELFF | TGCAGTGCTAGAGATTCCCAGCGGCCCCTGAACACCGGGGAGCTGTTTTTT
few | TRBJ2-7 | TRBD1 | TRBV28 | CASRHGQGDEQYF | TGTGCCAGCAGACACGGACAGGGAGACGAGCAGTACTTC
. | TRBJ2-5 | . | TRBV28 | CASSLSGVAEQYF | TGTGCCAGCAGTTTATCGGGGGTAGCGGAGCAGTACTTC
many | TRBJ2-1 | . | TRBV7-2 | CASSLGYENEQFF | TGTGCCAGCAGCTTAGGGTACGAAAATGAGCAGTTCTTC
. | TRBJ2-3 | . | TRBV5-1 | CASSLGGSGLTDTQYF | TGCGCCAGCAGCTTGGGTGGTAGCGGACTCACAGATACGCAGTATTTT
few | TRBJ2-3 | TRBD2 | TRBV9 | CASSDSGGLTDTQYF | TGTGCCAGCAGCGACAGCGGGGGGCTCACAGATACGCAGTATTTT
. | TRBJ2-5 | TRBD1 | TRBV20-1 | CSAQPGQGARETQYF | TGCAGTGCCCAACCGGGACAGGGGGCGAGGGAGACCCAGTACTTC
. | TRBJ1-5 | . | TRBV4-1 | CASSHMGDSNQPQHF | TGCGCCAGCAGCCATATGGGGGATAGCAATCAGCCCCAGCATTTT
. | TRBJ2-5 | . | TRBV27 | CASSSLDREVRETQYF | TGTGCCAGCAGTTCGCTAGACAGGGAGGTACGAGAGACCCAGTACTTC
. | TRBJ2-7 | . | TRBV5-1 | CASSPTLSEITYEQYF | TGCGCCAGCAGCCCCACCCTATCGGAGATAACCTACGAGCAGTACTTC
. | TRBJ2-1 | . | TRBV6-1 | CASSQLLAGLNEQFF | TGTGCCAGCAGTCAGTTACTAGCCGGCCTCAATGAGCAGTTCTTC
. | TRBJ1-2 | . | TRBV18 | CVSSPPEGSYYGYTF | TGTGTCAGCTCACCACCGGAGGGGTCCTACTATGGCTACACCTTC
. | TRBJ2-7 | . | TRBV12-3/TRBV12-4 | CASLADYEQYF | TGTGCCAGCCTCGCGGACTACGAGCAGTACTTC
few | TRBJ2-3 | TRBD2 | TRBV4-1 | CASSQDGSGGLTDTQYF | TGCGCCAGCAGCCAAGATGGGAGCGGGGGGCTCACAGATACGCAGTATTTT
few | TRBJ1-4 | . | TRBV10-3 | CAISDVQGRANEKLFF | TGTGCCATCAGTGACGTCCAGGGTAGAGCTAATGAAAAACTGTTTTTT
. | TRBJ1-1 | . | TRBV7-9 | CASSPRATPGNEAFF | TGTGCCAGCAGCCCCCGGGCCACCCCGGGGAATGAAGCTTTCTTT
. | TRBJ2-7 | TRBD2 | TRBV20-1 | CSAPSRTSGGDEQYF | TGCAGTGCCCCATCCCGGACTAGCGGGGGGGACGAGCAGTACTTC
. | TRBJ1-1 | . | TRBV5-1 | CASSLEQSTEAFF | TGCGCCAGCAGCTTGGAACAGAGCACTGAAGCTTTCTTT
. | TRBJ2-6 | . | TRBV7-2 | CASSLVSPDSGANVLTF | TGTGCCAGCAGCTTAGTGTCCCCAGACTCTGGGGCCAACGTCCTGACTTTC
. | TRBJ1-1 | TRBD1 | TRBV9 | CASSPHRQGLNTEAFF | TGTGCCAGCAGCCCCCACCGACAGGGACTGAACACTGAAGCTTTCTTT
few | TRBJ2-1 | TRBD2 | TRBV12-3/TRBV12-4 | CASSPTGMLAGYNEQFF | TGTGCCAGCAGCCCAACAGGGATGCTAGCGGGGTACAATGAGCAGTTCTTC
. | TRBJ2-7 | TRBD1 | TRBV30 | CAWSTMTGNEQYF | TGTGCCTGGAGCACGATGACAGGGAACGAGCAGTACTTC
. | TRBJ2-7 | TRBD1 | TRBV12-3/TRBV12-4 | CASSFHPGQGHEQYF | TGTGCCAGCAGTTTCCACCCGGGACAGGGCCACGAGCAGTACTTC
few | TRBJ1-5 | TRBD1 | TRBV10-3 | CAISEGTGNQPQHF | TGTGCCATCAGTGAAGGGACAGGGAATCAGCCCCAGCATTTT
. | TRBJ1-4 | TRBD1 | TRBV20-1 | CSADPGQGEEKLFF | TGCAGTGCTGACCCGGGACAGGGCGAAGAAAAACTGTTTTTT
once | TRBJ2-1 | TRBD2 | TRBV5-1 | CASILGLAGSNEQFF | TGCGCCAGCATTCTCGGACTAGCGGGGAGCAATGAGCAGTTCTTC
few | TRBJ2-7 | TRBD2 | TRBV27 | CASSSPSGSTYEQYF | TGTGCCAGCAGTTCCCCTAGCGGGAGCACCTACGAGCAGTACTTC
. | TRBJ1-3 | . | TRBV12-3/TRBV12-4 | CASRPPDGISGNTIYF | TGTGCCAGCAGACCCCCCGACGGGATCTCTGGAAACACCATATATTTT
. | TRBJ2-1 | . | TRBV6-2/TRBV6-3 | CASNLPYNSYEQFF | TGTGCCAGCAACTTACCCTACAACTCCTACGAGCAGTTCTTC
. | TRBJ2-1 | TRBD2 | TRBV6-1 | CASTPSGWTSRNEQFF | TGTGCCAGCACTCCCTCGGGTTGGACTAGTCGTAATGAGCAGTTCTTC
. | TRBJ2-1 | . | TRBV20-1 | CSARPPKGRGDYNEQFF | TGCAGTGCTCGACCCCCAAAGGGGAGGGGGGATTACAATGAGCAGTTCTTC
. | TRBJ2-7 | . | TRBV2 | CASSVTDVYEQYF | TGTGCCAGCAGTGTGACTGATGTCTACGAGCAGTACTTC
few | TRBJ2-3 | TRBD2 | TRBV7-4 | CASSLRSTSAPGTDTQYF | TGTGCCAGCAGCTTAAGGTCCACTAGCGCACCCGGCACAGATACGCAGTATTTT
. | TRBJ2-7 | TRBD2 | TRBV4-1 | CASSSSAGTTDYNEQYF | TGCGCCAGCAGCTCGTCGGCCGGGACTACGGATTACAATGAGCAGTACTTC
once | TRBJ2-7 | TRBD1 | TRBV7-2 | CASTRTGTGVYEQYF | TGTGCCAGCACCAGGACCGGGACAGGGGTATACGAGCAGTACTTC